This T cell receptor beta chain stems from a study of blood T cell repertoires in COVID-19. The assay was immunoSEQ multiplex PCR, and TCRdb's table has in-frame clones only and misses some. The profile shows around 320,000 clones, approximately 89% of them singletons. The V and J ends lost 8 bases and 5 bases, in that order; junction bases with no gene match: 4. The germline V gene has CDR1 MDHEN and CDR2 SYDVKM. The CDR3 length is 12 residues. Sequenced material: peripheral blood. The sequence was collected from a woman in her 30s who had recovered from COVID-19. The rearrangement uses TRBV28 and TRBJ2-7, with 9 bases identical to TRBD1. The CDR3 nucleotides are TGTGCCAGCGGACAGGGGAGGAACGAGCAGTACTTC. Encoded protein: CASGQGRNEQYF.